Listed below are T cell receptor beta chains from one sample, sequenced in a study of CD8+ T cells in alopecia areata. Clones were sequenced by immunoSEQ multiplex PCR, and TCRdb holds only the in-frame ones, with some missing. This repertoire shows roughly 120,000 clones, 35% to 40% found once; its top ten account for roughly 3.3%. The sequencing sample was made of CD4+ T cells sorted from blood. Every receptor here comes from a human donor with alopecia areata. The CDR3 runs from the conserved cysteine through the conserved F or W.

V: TRBV23-1; CDR3: CASSQSSTGVRETQYF
V: TRBV19; CDR3: CASSRDYGYTF
V: TRBV29-1; CDR3: CSVVDRAKNTEAFF
V: TRBV29-1; CDR3: CSARGATNEKLFF
V: TRBV29-1; CDR3: CSVDSQGALTEAFF
V: TRBV19; CDR3: CASTDGRLSGANVLTF
V: TRBV29-1; CDR3: CSVSTRLARGGEQFF
V: TRBV29-1; CDR3: CSVAGADTQYF
V: TRBV7-2; CDR3: CASRPSGTVSGEQYF
V: TRBV29-1; CDR3: CSAPRGHEQYF
V: TRBV7-2; CDR3: CASSLGRGYGYTF
V: TRBV2; CDR3: CASSANLGQAPDTQYF
V: TRBV28; CDR3: CASSGTVTGELFF
V: TRBV5-6; CDR3: CASSPTTDTQYF
V: TRBV30; CDR3: CAGGRLGTYNEQFF
V: TRBV29-1; CDR3: CSVPNRGPYGYTF
V: TRBV29-1; CDR3: CSVAGPLAGLFF
V: TRBV7-8; CDR3: CASSQETNYNEQFF
V: TRBV7-2; CDR3: CASSLAGWGETQYF
V: TRBV10-3; CDR3: CAISESAGQVYEQYF
V: TRBV7-9; CDR3: CASSLASTSGRAQYF
V: TRBV6-6; CDR3: CASSYSEGGYTF
V: TRBV7-9; CDR3: CASSLVSTDTQYF
V: TRBV7-3; CDR3: CASSQDLTTDTQYF
V: TRBV7-9; CDR3: CASSPSLLPYNEQFF
V: TRBV18; CDR3: CASSYQNEQYF
V: TRBV29-1; CDR3: CSVGESSYEQYF
V: TRBV4-2; CDR3: CASSQPAADFDYGYTF
V: TRBV2; CDR3: CASSGPPLGSGELFF
V: TRBV28; CDR3: CASSLSGGTYGYTF
V: TRBV7-2; CDR3: CASSLDIYEQYF
V: TRBV29-1; CDR3: CSAGSYRDEQYF
V: TRBV7-7; CDR3: CASSLGGTSTDTQYF
V: TRBV5-1; CDR3: CASSLGTEETQYF
V: TRBV15; CDR3: CATSSPRSGGSGANVLTF
V: TRBV29-1; CDR3: CSVEGQGTYYEQYF
V: TRBV6-6; CDR3: CASTPGLSTYNEQFF
V: TRBV5-6; CDR3: CASSPGGTYNEQFF
V: TRBV30; CDR3: CAWSSGGPYEQYF
V: TRBV5-1; CDR3: CASSLGLAGEQRQYF
V: TRBV7-2; CDR3: CASSLVRQGGGAKNIQYF
V: TRBV10-3; CDR3: CAISESNGNNQPQHF
V: TRBV7-2; CDR3: CASSPAGTRSTDTQYF
V: TRBV29-1; CDR3: CSAGDRGLGNEQFF
V: TRBV29-1; CDR3: CSVERGTDTQYF
V: TRBV29-1; CDR3: CSAQAEGGSNQPQHF
V: TRBV7-6; CDR3: CASSLLGGTQYF
V: TRBV28; CDR3: CASRQGGEKLFF
V: TRBV30; CDR3: CAWSVQADTQYF
V: TRBV7-3; CDR3: CASSLSHGETQYF
V: TRBV27; CDR3: CASSLSLRGSSYNEQFF